One sample yielded the 21 T cell receptor beta chains listed below, sequenced in a study of shared T cell receptors in the human thymus. Repertoires were generated with immunoSEQ multiplex PCR, while TCRdb's copy carries only in-frame clones and drops some. The data contain 600,000 to 900,000 clones, roughly 88% of them seen just once; the ten biggest clones take up roughly 0.01%. These data also featured in a second study, about human thymus T cells.

The sequenced sample was thymocytes. The receptors stem from a girl younger than two with a congenital heart defect.

This clone was recorded a few times. J is TRBJ1-3 and V is TRBV4-1; TRBD1 matches at 9 bases. The CDR3 sequence is 15 residues long. Trimming took 3 bases from V and 4 from J; bases not matched to a gene: 4. Looked up from germline, CDR1 is MGHRA and CDR2 is YSYEKL. CDR3 in amino acids: CASSQKGQGGNTIYF. The CDR3 region has the DNA TGCGCCAGCAGCCAGAAGGGACAGGGAGGAAACACCATATATTTT.

The genes are TRBV4-1 and TRBJ2-1, with D perhaps TRBD2 (5 bases). The V end lost 1 base, the J end lost 9 bases, and 16 bases lay between the germline ends. The CDR3 loop spans 15 amino acids. Germline V gene data show CDR1 as MGHRA and CDR2 as YSYEKL. DNA of the CDR3: TGCGCCAGCAGCCAAGGACGGGGAGCCTTCGTTGAGCAGTTCTTC. Its protein is CASSQGRGAFVEQFF.

The chain is built from TRBV9 and TRBJ2-2, with 13 bases identical to TRBD2. Germline trimming cut 4 bases from V and 0 bases from J; bases unmatched to any gene: 15. The CDR3 is made up of 21 amino acids. CDR1 and CDR2 (germline): SGDLS, YYNGEE. CDR3 region: CASSQSAFMTSGGSNTGELFF. In DNA, the CDR3 is TGTGCCAGCAGCCAATCCGCGTTCATGACTAGCGGGGGGTCGAACACCGGGGAGCTGTTTTTT.

CDR3 nucleotides: TGCAGCGTTGAAGATGGACTTCCGTCTGGAAACACCATATATTTT. Encoded protein: CSVEDGLPSGNTIYF. V and J are TRBV29-1 and TRBJ1-3, with D unclear. Germline V gene sequence: CDR1 SQVTM, CDR2 ANQGSEA. This CDR3 spans 15 amino acids. Trimming removed 0 bases at V and 1 base at J, with 10 bases between.

The genes are TRBV4-2 and TRBJ2-1; 7 bases fit TRBD2. Germline V gene sequence: CDR1 LGHNA, CDR2 YNFKEQ. Trimming took 4 bases from V and 8 from J; bases not matched to a gene: 8. This CDR3 spans 14 amino acids. CDR3 sequence reads: CASSRQRGVYEQFF. The CDR3 DNA reads TGTGCCAGCAGCCGACAGCGGGGAGTCTATGAGCAGTTCTTC.

In this sample, this clone turned up a few times. V usage is TRBV4-1 and J usage is TRBJ1-4; TRBD1 aligns across 8 bases. Germline V lookup: CDR1 MGHRA, CDR2 YSYEKL. With V trimmed by 0 bases and J by 4 bases, 7 bases remained unmatched. The CDR3 is 17 amino acids. This CDR3 is CASSQEIADRGNEKLFF. CDR3 bases: TGCGCCAGCAGCCAAGAGATCGCAGACAGGGGTAATGAAAAACTGTTTTTT.

This rearrangement joins TRBV6-8 to TRBJ2-1; 8 bases map to TRBD2. The germline CDR1 and CDR2 sequences are MNHGY and SAAAGT. The CDR3 has 13 amino acids. V trimming: 2 bases; J trimming: 10 bases; junction bases outside the gene matches: 4. As DNA, the CDR3 is TGTGCCAGCAGTTACGGGGCGGGAGGCGAGCAGTTCTTC. Encoded protein: CASSYGAGGEQFF.

This chain connects TRBV7-4 to TRBJ1-1, with TRBD1 matching 11 bases. The ends lost 4 bases at V and 1 base at J; junction bases unmatched: 2. The CDR3 is made up of 15 amino acids. Germline V CDR1 and CDR2: SGHVT, SQSDAQ. CDR3: CASSCGTGGNTEAFF. Written as DNA, the CDR3 is TGTGCCAGCAGCTGCGGGACAGGGGGGAACACTGAAGCTTTCTTT.

This clone showed up just a few times. This rearrangement joins TRBV6-1 to TRBJ2-3; possible D gene TRBD2, 5 bases. Germline assignment: CDR1 MNHNS and CDR2 SASEGT. The V end lost 0 bases, the J end lost 5 bases, and 18 bases lay between the germline ends. This CDR3 spans 17 amino acids. In DNA, the CDR3 is TGTGCCAGCAGTGAAGCAAACACTGGAGCCGGAGGAGATACGCAGTATTTT. It codes for CASSEANTGAGGDTQYF.

The V call is TRBV19, the J call TRBJ2-7, with 12 bases lining up with TRBD2. Germline assignment: CDR1 LNHDA and CDR2 SQIVND (reference sequence). CDR3 size: 16 residues. V trimming: 6 bases; J trimming: 0 bases; junction bases outside the gene matches: 6. CDR3 protein: CASRLTGLAGSYEQYF. CDR3 in DNA: TGTGCCAGTAGACTGACGGGACTAGCGGGCTCCTACGAGCAGTACTTC.

J is TRBJ2-3 and V is TRBV10-3, with unresolved D. Trimming removed 8 bases at V and 1 base at J, with 13 bases between. CDR3 length equals 14 residues. Germline loops: CDR1 ENHRY, CDR2 SYGVKD. The DNA of the CDR3 is TGTGCCATCTCCCCCTTCCAGGGCACAGATACGCAGTATTTT. Translating gives CAISPFQGTDTQYF.

The rearrangement uses TRBV10-2 and TRBJ2-2; 13 bases are a match to TRBD2. Looked up from germline, CDR1 is WSHSY and CDR2 is SAAADI. The CDR3 runs 18 residues. After removal of 5 bases from V and 3 bases from J, the junction contained 9 bases not matched to a gene. CDR3 nucleotide sequence: TGCGCCAGCAGTACCCCGGGACTAGCGGGGACTGACACCGGGGAGCTGTTTTTT. Translated, it gives CASSTPGLAGTDTGELFF.

The chain recombines TRBV9 with TRBJ1-1, with a possible D match to TRBD1 (6 bases). Deletions cut 0 bases from V and 4 bases from J, with 10 bases between. Germline-derived CDR1 and CDR2 are SGDLS and YYNGEE. CDR3 length: 14 residues. This CDR3 reads CASSVGVGATEAFF. The CDR3 nucleotides read TGTGCCAGCAGCGTAGGGGTGGGGGCCACTGAAGCTTTCTTT.

The chain recombines TRBV6-5 with TRBJ2-4; 8 positions match TRBD1. The V and J ends lost 6 bases and 0 bases, in that order; junction bases with no gene match: 4. This CDR3 is 15 amino acids long. Germline V gives CDR1 MNHEY, CDR2 SVGAGI. The CDR3 sequence: CASSPGQGAKNIQYF. DNA for the CDR3: TGTGCCAGCAGCCCCGGACAGGGAGCCAAAAACATTCAGTACTTC.

Concerning this clone: Relative to the germline gene, one junction end is altered; a read error may explain this. Other DNA sequences from this sample encode an identical CDR3 as well. The gene calls are TRBV6-1 and TRBJ1-6; TRBD1 agrees at 7 bases. CDR1 MNHNS and CDR2 SASEGT come from the germline V gene. The CDR3 has 17 amino acids. The CDR3 coding sequence is TGTGCCAGCAGTGAAGCCCGACAGGGACGTTATAATTCCCCCCTCCACTTT. Translation gives CASSEARQGRYNSPLHF.

This chain links TRBV2 with TRBJ2-5; 9 bases fit TRBD2. The junction had 14 bases not matched to a gene; V was cut back by 1 base and J by 5 bases. There are 18 residues in the CDR3. The germline V gene has CDR1 SNHLY and CDR2 FYNNEI. Written as DNA, the CDR3 is TGTGCCAGCAGTGAAGGGGGGGTCCCGCGGGGGGGCGCGGAGACCCAGTACTTC. Amino acid sequence: CASSEGGVPRGGAETQYF.

A single count supports this clone. The chain couples TRBV7-9 to TRBJ2-1; 12 bases fit TRBD2. In germline, CDR1 is SEHNR, CDR2 FQNEAQ (reference sequence). Losses at the gene ends were 5 bases for V and 5 bases for J; bases not matched to a gene: 7. There are 16 residues in the CDR3. Here the CDR3 reads CASSPRTSGVNNEQFF. For the CDR3, the DNA is TGTGCCAGCAGCCCCCGGACTAGCGGGGTTAACAATGAGCAGTTCTTC.

The gene calls are TRBV6-1 and TRBJ1-2; TRBD1 agrees at 7 bases. The germline V gene has CDR1 MNHNS and CDR2 SASEGT. This CDR3 spans 14 amino acids. Trimming at V came to 7 bases and at J to 5 bases, leaving 10 bases not matched to a gene. The CDR3 coding sequence is TGTGCCAGCACTCTTATGGGGACAGTTTATGGCTACACCTTC. The encoded protein is CASTLMGTVYGYTF.

This clone came up once. This chain uses TRBV7-4 with TRBJ2-5; the match to TRBD1 covers 7 bases. The V gene end was trimmed by 7 bases and the J gene end by 3 bases; junction bases not matched to a gene: 20. Germline V gene sequence: CDR1 SGHVT, CDR2 SQSDAQ. The CDR3 length is 18 residues. CDR3 in amino acids: CASISLPGGRTPEETQYF. CDR3 in DNA: TGTGCCAGCATCTCCCTGCCAGGGGGAAGGACCCCGGAAGAGACCCAGTACTTC.

In DNA, the CDR3 is TGCGCCAGCAGCTTGGCTGGCTTAGGTGGAGGGTACTATAATTCACCCCTCCACTTT. It translates to CASSLAGLGGGYYNSPLHF. The chain links TRBV5-1 to TRBJ1-6; D is undetermined. Trimming left V 0 bases short and J 3 bases short, with 19 bases between. This CDR3 region has 19 residues. CDR1 and CDR2 (germline): SGHRS, YFSETQ. Based on the CDR3 plus reference TRBV5-1 and TRBJ1-6, the full variable domain is KAGVTQTPRYLIKTRGQQVTLSCSPISGHRSVSWYQQTPGQGLQFLFEYFSETQRNKGNFPGRFSGRQFSNSRSEMNVSTLELGDSALYLCASSLAGLGGGYYNSPLHFGNGTRLTVT.

The chain couples TRBV15 to TRBJ1-3, with D hard to call. This CDR3 has 14 residues. The germline V gene encodes CDR1 LNHNV and CDR2 YYDKDF (reference sequence). The V and J ends lost 2 bases and 1 base respectively, with 6 bases between them. The CDR3 is CATSRINSGNTIYF. As DNA, the CDR3 is TGTGCCACCAGCAGAATCAATTCTGGAAACACCATATATTTT. The complete variable domain, with remaining parts taken from reference TRBV15 and TRBJ1-3, reads DAMVIQNPRYQVTQFGKPVTLSCSQTLNHNVMYWYQQKSSQAPKLLFHYYDKDFNNEADTPDNFQSRRPNTSFCFLDIRSPGLGDTAMYLCATSRINSGNTIYFGEGSWLTVV.